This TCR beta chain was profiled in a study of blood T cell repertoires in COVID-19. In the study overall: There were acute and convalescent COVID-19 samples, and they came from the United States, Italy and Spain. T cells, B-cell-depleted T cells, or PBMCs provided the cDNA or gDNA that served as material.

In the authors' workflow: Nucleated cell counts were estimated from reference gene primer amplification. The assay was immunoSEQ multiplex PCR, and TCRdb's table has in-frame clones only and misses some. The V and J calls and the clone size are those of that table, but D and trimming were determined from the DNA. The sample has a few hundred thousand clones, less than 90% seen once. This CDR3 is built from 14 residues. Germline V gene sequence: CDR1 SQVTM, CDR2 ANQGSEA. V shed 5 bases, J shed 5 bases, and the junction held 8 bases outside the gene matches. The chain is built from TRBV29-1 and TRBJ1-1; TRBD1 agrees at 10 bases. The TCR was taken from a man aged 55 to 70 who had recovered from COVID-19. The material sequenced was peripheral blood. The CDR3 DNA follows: TGCAGCGTTTTGGGGACAGGGGTTAGGACTGAAGCTTTCTTT. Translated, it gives CSVLGTGVRTEAFF.